This note documents a single TCR beta chain sequence. This entry comes from a study of T cell repertoires in cytomegalovirus infection. Study information: CMV infection plus the matching HLA type was flagged by public TCR beta signatures.

TCRdb re-called the reads with MiXCR, one entry per CDR3 protein. The sample includes nearly 450,000 distinct CDR3 sequences, approximately 33% seen only once; the top ten take around 15%. This TCR came from a human donor in good health (CMV status not recorded). Some clones in this sample may be carry-over from other donors' samples. The material sequenced was PBMCs.

The CDR3 sequence: CASGGTTGNQPQHF. Written as DNA, the CDR3 is TGTGCCAGCGGCGGGACGACGGGCAATCAGCCCCAGCATTTT. The rearrangement joins TRBV9 to TRBJ1-5; D may be TRBD1 (5 bases). The CDR3 is made up of 14 amino acids. Between the trimmed V and J ends, which lost 7 bases and 2 bases, there was a span of 13 bases. Germline V gene data show CDR1 as SGDLS and CDR2 as YYNGEE.